The 31 T cell receptor beta chains in this list originate from one sample, sequenced in a study of regulatory T cells in long-lasting Graves disease. Time point in this sample: newly diagnosed GD, antithyroid drugs for less than 3 months. Construction of the TCR library relied on RNA isolated from PBMCs. With iRepertoire HTBI primers and Arm-PCR of CDR3 regions, TCR beta libraries were built. TCRdb re-derived calls from the multiplex PCR reads in MiXCR, one entry per CDR3 protein. This repertoire shows more than 450,000 distinct CDR3 sequences, roughly 16% found once; its top ten account for about 12%. This same sample was also part of a study on T cells in Graves' hyperthyroidism and ophthalmopathy.

This specimen was peripheral blood mononuclear cells (PBMCs), taken at new diagnosis, from a patient treated with antithyroid drugs. Receptors were obtained from a man aged 35-49 years with Graves disease.

This clonotype was counted at least ten times. The chain employs TRBV28 and TRBJ1-1; D call uncertain. Trimming took off 10 bases at V and 5 bases at J, with 20 bases between the two ends. The CDR3 sequence is 14 residues long. Germline lookup yields CDR1 MDHEN and CDR2 SYDVKM. The CDR3 spells CATRAPQVYTEAFF. DNA for the CDR3: TGTGCCACCCGGGCACCCCAAGTGTATACTGAAGCTTTCTTT. Together with reference TRBV28 and TRBJ1-1, the CDR3 gives the full variable domain: DVKVTQSSRYLVKRTGEKVFLECVQDMDHENMFWYRQDPGLGLRLIYFSYDVKMKEKGDIPEGYSVSREKKERFSLILESASTNQTSMYLCATRAPQVYTEAFFGQGTRLTVV.

At least ten counts were recorded for this clonotype. The chain has TRBV12-3 or TRBV12-4 and TRBJ1-1; tentative D call: TRBD1 (5 bases). The V end lost 5 bases, the J end lost 0 bases, and 10 bases lay between the germline ends. There are 14 residues in the CDR3. The CDR3 sequence: CASSPRAMNTEAFF. For the CDR3, the DNA is TGTGCCAGCAGTCCCAGGGCCATGAACACTGAAGCTTTCTTT.

This clonotype has ten or more counts. V usage is TRBV28 and J usage is TRBJ1-6; D is possibly TRBD1 (5 bases). Germline V lookup: CDR1 MDHEN, CDR2 SYDVKM. This CDR3 is 15 amino acids long. V was clipped by 7 bases and J by 7 bases, with 17 bases between them. Written as DNA, the CDR3 is TGTGCCAGCACCCCCGGGACTGGGGCGAATTCACCCCTCCACTTT. Translation gives CASTPGTGANSPLHF.

Many counts were recorded for this clonotype. The chain recombines TRBV6-2 or TRBV6-3 with TRBJ2-7; 8 nucleotides match TRBD1. Unmatched junction bases numbered 3, after V lost 5 bases and J lost 3 bases. The CDR3 runs 13 residues. Germline V gene data show CDR1 as MNHEY and CDR2 as SVGEGT. CDR3 residues: CASSGQGIYEQYF. CDR3 nucleotides: TGTGCCAGCAGTGGACAGGGAATCTACGAGCAGTACTTC.

This rearrangement joins TRBV18 to TRBJ2-5; no clear D. The CDR3 runs to 15 residues. The germline V gene encodes CDR1 KGHSH and CDR2 LQKENI. Trimming stripped 3 bases from V and 5 bases from J, with 16 bases between. The CDR3 sequence is CASSPGSSRTETQYF. The DNA for the CDR3 is TGTGCCAGCTCACCCGGATCGAGCCGGACGGAGACCCAGTACTTC.

This clonotype occurred many times. CDR3 nucleotide sequence: TGTGCCAGCAGTTTAGGACAGAGCACGTCTAATTCACCCCTCCACTTT. It codes for CASSLGQSTSNSPLHF. V gene TRBV12-3 or TRBV12-4 combines with J gene TRBJ1-6; tentatively, D is TRBD1 (5 bases). The CDR3 runs to 16 residues. Trimming cost V 1 base and J 6 bases, with 13 bases left between them.

To note about this clonotype: Since a much larger clone is just one base distant, this may be a read error. The chain couples TRBV19 to TRBJ1-1, with TRBD1 matching over 9 bases. Germline V gene lookup returns CDR1 LNHDA and CDR2 SQIVND (reference sequence). This CDR3 has 13 residues. The CDR3 nucleotides are TGTGCCAGTAGTGTCGGGACAGGGTATGAAGCTTCCTTT. It is translated as CASSVGTGYEASF.

V usage is TRBV29-1 and J usage is TRBJ2-5; 7 nucleotides line up with TRBD1. With 3 bases clipped from V and 5 bases from J, the junction kept 9 bases outside the gene matches. This CDR3 is built from 14 residues. The germline V gene has CDR1 SQVTM and CDR2 ANQGSEA. CDR3 DNA: TGCAGCGTTGAGGCGACAGGGATGGGGGAGACCCAGTACTTC. Translated: CSVEATGMGETQYF.

This clonotype was seen a few times. This chain joins TRBV5-1 and TRBJ2-1; a weak D match, TRBD2 (6 bases). Trimming stripped 1 base from V and 1 base from J, with 18 bases between. The CDR3 covers 18 residues. Germline CDR1 is SGHRS and CDR2 is YFSETQ. The CDR3 bases are TGCGCCAGCAGCTTGCGGGGGTCCAAGGGCGTGTCCTACAATGAGCAGTTCTTC. This sequence encodes CASSLRGSKGVSYNEQFF.

This clonotype was counted many times. V gene TRBV30 combines with J gene TRBJ1-4; D is ambiguous. This CDR3 comprises 12 residues. Between the trimmed V and J ends, which lost 8 bases and 8 bases, there was a span of 15 bases. Germline V CDR1 and CDR2: GTSNPN, SVGIG (reference sequence). CDR3 nucleotide sequence: TGTGCCCTTCGCGGGGTTGGGGAAAAACTGTTTTTT. Translated, it gives CALRGVGEKLFF.

This clonotype was seen many times. The rearrangement joins TRBV28 to TRBJ2-3; 13 nucleotides line up with TRBD2. Unmatched junction bases numbered 7, after V lost 4 bases and J lost 6 bases. This CDR3 contains 16 residues. From germline, CDR1 is MDHEN and CDR2 SYDVKM. CDR3 coding DNA: TGTGCCAGCAGTTACCGGACTAGCGGGAGAGTGGATACGCAGTATTTT. This translates into CASSYRTSGRVDTQYF.

This clonotype has just a few counts. The CDR3 DNA sequence: TGCGCCAGCAGCTTGACCGCCAGGGTTGGAAACATTCAGTACTTC. Amino acids: CASSLTARVGNIQYF. The chain employs TRBV5-1 and TRBJ2-4, with D possibly TRBD1 on 5 matching bases. There are 15 residues in the CDR3. Germline CDR1 SGHRS, CDR2 YFSETQ. Trimming shortened V by 1 base and J by 6 bases, and 14 bases separated the two germline ends. Full variable domain (rest looked up from reference TRBV5-1 and TRBJ2-4): KAGVTQTPRYLIKTRGQQVTLSCSPISGHRSVSWYQQTPGQGLQFLFEYFSETQRNKGNFPGRFSGRQFSNSRSEMNVSTLELGDSALYLCASSLTARVGNIQYFGAGTRLSVL.

This clonotype appeared many times. The chain employs TRBV7-3 and TRBJ2-7; 8 nucleotides match TRBD1. CDR3 length equals 13 residues. V gave up 5 bases and J gave up 10 bases; unmatched junction bases: 10. Germline-derived CDR1 and CDR2 are SGHTA and FQGTGA. In DNA, the CDR3 is TGTGCCAGCAGCCCTGGACAGGGCCTAGAACAGTACTTC. Its protein product is CASSPGQGLEQYF.

This clonotype was picked up many times. V gene TRBV10-1 combines with J gene TRBJ2-3; 7 nucleotides align to TRBD2. V gave up 2 bases and J gave up 2 bases; unmatched junction bases: 4. This CDR3 has 15 residues. Germline V gives CDR1 WNHNN, CDR2 SYGVQD (reference sequence). In DNA form, the CDR3 reads TGCGCCAGCAGTGAGGCGGCGGGAGCCACAGATACGCAGTATTTT. As protein: CASSEAAGATDTQYF.

This clonotype was counted ten times or more. V and J are TRBV5-1 and TRBJ2-5; 12 positions agree with TRBD1. Looked up from germline, CDR1 is SGHRS and CDR2 is YFSETQ. The length of the CDR3 is 16 residues. The ends lost 6 bases at V and 0 bases at J; junction bases unmatched: 6. The CDR3 reads CASNGGTGGYQETQYF. In DNA form, the CDR3 reads TGCGCCAGCAACGGCGGGACAGGGGGCTACCAAGAGACCCAGTACTTC.

V is TRBV7-9 and J is TRBJ2-2, with D perhaps matching TRBD1 or TRBD2 (5 bases each). The CDR3 covers 16 residues. Germline V gives CDR1 SEHNR, CDR2 FQNEAQ (reference sequence). V lost 3 bases and J lost 7, with 18 bases in between. The CDR3, as DNA: TGTGCCAGCAGCTTGAAACCCCTCGGGACCGGCGGGGAGCTGTTTTTT. Translation: CASSLKPLGTGGELFF.

This clonotype was seen ten or more times. The chain employs TRBV28 and TRBJ1-5; 7 nucleotides match TRBD1. The germline V gene encodes CDR1 MDHEN and CDR2 SYDVKM. The CDR3 loop spans 15 amino acids. Trimming cost V 6 bases and J 3 bases; bases outside gene matches: 8. The CDR3 sequence is CASSPDRVDNQPQHF. CDR3 coding DNA: TGTGCCAGCAGCCCTGACAGGGTCGACAATCAGCCCCAGCATTTT.

At least ten counts were recorded for this clonotype. The gene calls are TRBV20-1 and TRBJ2-3; D unclear. Trimming removed 4 bases at V and 4 bases at J, with 3 bases between. This CDR3 region has 10 residues. Germline V CDR1 and CDR2: DFQATT, SNEGSKA (reference sequence). DNA of the CDR3: TGCAGTGCTAAGGCAGATACGCAGTATTTT. Translated: CSAKADTQYF.

Of note for this clonotype: This may arise from a read error, as a much more abundant clone is one base away. The V and J genes are TRBV7-2 and TRBJ2-1, with 10 bases matching TRBD2. The V gene's germline CDR1 is SGHTA and CDR2 FQGNSA. This CDR3 is built from 13 residues. The CDR3 sequence is CASNLWGLAEQFF. For the CDR3, the DNA is TGTGCCAGCAACTTATGGGGACTAGCGGAGCAGTTCTTC.

This clonotype was counted ten times or more. This sequence joins TRBV3-1 and TRBJ2-2; D remains unclear. V was pared by 2 bases and J by 6 bases, with 4 bases between. The CDR3 covers 12 residues. Germline V CDR1 and CDR2: LGHDT, YNNKEL (reference sequence). Written as DNA, the CDR3 is TGTGCCAGCAGCCAATTGGCCGGGGAGCTGTTTTTT. As protein: CASSQLAGELFF.

This clonotype was detected a few times. V gene TRBV30 combines with J gene TRBJ1-6, with a tentative D call TRBD1 (6 bases). Trimming removed 1 base at V and 10 bases at J, with 11 bases between. Per the germline V gene, CDR1 is GTSNPN and CDR2 is SVGIG (reference sequence). CDR3 length equals 13 residues. CDR3 in amino acids: CAWSEQGNSPLHF. DNA for the CDR3: TGTGCCTGGAGTGAACAGGGAAACTCACCCCTCCACTTT.

There are many counts of this clonotype. The chain recombines TRBV6-1 with TRBJ2-5; D could derive from TRBD1 or TRBD2 (5 bases each). Germline CDR1 MNHNS, CDR2 SASEGT. The CDR3 has 16 amino acids. The V end was cut by 2 bases, the J end by 2 bases, with 15 bases between. The DNA of the CDR3 is TGTGCCAGCAGTGAATTTGTCGGGACGCTACAAGAGACCCAGTACTTC. Translating gives CASSEFVGTLQETQYF.

The chain employs TRBV5-1 and TRBJ2-3, with TRBD2 matching over 10 bases. CDR3 length: 16 residues. The J segment lost 6 bases and the V segment lost 4 bases, leaving 11 bases of the junction unmatched. CDR1 is SGHRS and CDR2 is YFSETQ in the germline V gene. The CDR3 is CASSNSEREGQDTQYF. CDR3 in DNA: TGCGCCAGCAGCAACAGCGAGCGGGAGGGCCAGGATACGCAGTATTTT.

V and J are TRBV6-1 and TRBJ1-1, with D possibly being TRBD1 (5 bases). CDR3 length: 10 residues. Looked up from germline, CDR1 is MNHNS and CDR2 is SASEGT. V was cut by 10 bases and J by 6 bases, with 9 bases left in between. The DNA of the CDR3 is TGTGCCACAAGCAGGGCTGAAGCTTTCTTT. Its protein product is CATSRAEAFF.

This clonotype was counted a few times. The V and J genes are TRBV6-1 and TRBJ2-7, with 12 bases aligning to TRBD1. The germline V gene encodes CDR1 MNHNS and CDR2 SASEGT. The CDR3 runs to 16 residues. V trimming: 5 bases; J trimming: 4 bases; junction bases outside the gene matches: 9. CDR3 coding DNA: TGTGCCAGCAGTAGACACCGGGACAGGGGGCTGTACGAGCAGTACTTC. Translated: CASSRHRDRGLYEQYF.

In its sample, this clonotype was seen many times. This chain uses TRBV28 with TRBJ2-3; TRBD1 matches at 9 bases. The CDR3 has 15 amino acids. V trimming: 6 bases; J trimming: 7 bases; junction bases outside the gene matches: 11. The V gene's germline CDR1 is MDHEN and CDR2 SYDVKM. The CDR3 DNA is TGTGCCAGCAGGAATCGGGACAGGGATGTTCATACGCAGTATTTT. It codes for CASRNRDRDVHTQYF.

This clonotype was observed at least ten times. The chain links TRBV28 to TRBJ1-2, with a weak D call TRBD1 (5 bases). V shed 1 base and J shed 7 bases, with 19 bases lying between them. This CDR3 comprises 16 residues. Germline V gene lookup returns CDR1 MDHEN and CDR2 SYDVKM. The CDR3 coding sequence is TGTGCCAGCAGTTTATACGGTTGGGGCCCCGAGGGTGGCTACACCTTC. Translation: CASSLYGWGPEGGYTF.

The chain employs TRBV20-1 and TRBJ2-7, with 11 positions matching TRBD2. Germline V CDR1 and CDR2: DFQATT, SNEGSKA (reference sequence). This CDR3 is built from 14 residues. The trim removed 0 bases at V and 7 bases at J, leaving 5 bases unmatched. The CDR3 loop reads CSAREPSGRWEQYF. CDR3 DNA: TGCAGTGCTAGAGAGCCTAGCGGGAGGTGGGAGCAGTACTTC.

This clonotype was counted between two and nine times. This chain links TRBV7-6 with TRBJ2-2; D possibly corresponds to TRBD2 (5 bases). Germline lookup yields CDR1 SGHVS and CDR2 FNYEAQ. The CDR3 contains 17 residues. The V gene lost 5 bases and the J gene lost 7 bases, with 23 bases spanning the gap. The CDR3 here is CASSASGPPRWGGELFF. CDR3 DNA sequence: TGTGCCAGCAGCGCAAGCGGCCCCCCGAGGTGGGGCGGGGAGCTGTTTTTT.

This clonotype was seen many times. The V call is TRBV5-1, the J call TRBJ2-5, with 12 positions matching TRBD2. V lost 4 bases to trimming and J lost 4 bases; unmatched junction nucleotides: 8. This CDR3 is built from 16 residues. The germline V gene encodes CDR1 SGHRS and CDR2 YFSETQ. CDR3 sequence reads: CASSPGPGLAGETQYF. DNA of the CDR3: TGCGCCAGCAGCCCGGGACCGGGACTAGCGGGAGAGACCCAGTACTTC. Full variable domain (rest looked up from reference TRBV5-1 and TRBJ2-5): KAGVTQTPRYLIKTRGQQVTLSCSPISGHRSVSWYQQTPGQGLQFLFEYFSETQRNKGNFPGRFSGRQFSNSRSEMNVSTLELGDSALYLCASSPGPGLAGETQYFGPGTRLLVL.

This clonotype was recorded at least ten times. This rearrangement joins TRBV30 to TRBJ1-3, with unresolved D. The germline V gene encodes CDR1 GTSNPN and CDR2 SVGIG (reference sequence). V gave up 2 bases and J gave up 4 bases, with 9 bases separating them. The CDR3 contains 13 residues. As DNA, the CDR3 is TGTGCCTGGAGTCCCCACGGGGGAAACACCATATATTTT. This translates into CAWSPHGGNTIYF. Together with reference TRBV30 and TRBJ1-3, the CDR3 gives the full variable domain: SQTIHQWPATLVQPVGSPLSLECTVEGTSNPNLYWYRQAAGRGLQLLFYSVGIGQISSEVPQNLSASRPQDRQFILSSKKLLLSDSGFYLCAWSPHGGNTIYFGEGSWLTVV.